These T cell receptor beta chains were read from a single sample in a study of blood T cell repertoires in COVID-19. Libraries were prepared by immunoSEQ multiplex PCR; TCRdb keeps only in-frame clonotypes and omits some of them. The repertoire holds about 82,000 clones, with 80% as singletons. Material: peripheral blood. The receptors shown here come from a woman aged 40 to 50 with active or convalescent COVID-19. The CDR3 runs from the conserved cysteine through the conserved F or W. The D gene is left open where the match is weak. Clone size is given for some rows only: seen once, a few or many times, or a class if the clone is expanded.

cdr3_nt: TGTGCCAGCAGATTTGGACAGTCAGGGGCCAACGTCCTGACTTTC; cdr3_aa: CASRFGQSGANVLTF; v_call: TRBV6-5; d_call: -; clone_size: once; j_call: TRBJ2-6
cdr3_nt: TGTGCCAGCAGCCCTATCCCCAGGGTGAACACTGAAGCTTTCTTT; cdr3_aa: CASSPIPRVNTEAFF; v_call: TRBV11-1; d_call: -; clone_size: -; j_call: TRBJ1-1
cdr3_nt: TGTGCCAGCAGCGCAGGCGACAGGGCGAACACTGAAGCTTTCTTT; cdr3_aa: CASSAGDRANTEAFF; v_call: TRBV9; d_call: TRBD1; clone_size: few; j_call: TRBJ1-1
cdr3_nt: TGTGCCAGCTTGGACAGAGGCAATGAGCAGTTCTTC; cdr3_aa: CASLDRGNEQFF; v_call: TRBV28; d_call: -; clone_size: hyperexpanded; j_call: TRBJ2-1
cdr3_nt: TGTGCCAGTAGCCACAGGGGGCAGGCCGAGACCCAGTACTTC; cdr3_aa: CASSHRGQAETQYF; v_call: TRBV19; d_call: TRBD1; clone_size: -; j_call: TRBJ2-5
cdr3_nt: TGTGCCAGCAGCGACAGGGCCCTTCCCAAAAACATTCAGTACTTC; cdr3_aa: CASSDRALPKNIQYF; v_call: TRBV28; d_call: TRBD1; clone_size: -; j_call: TRBJ2-4
cdr3_nt: TGTGCCAGCAGCATTACAGGGAACTCGGCGAACAATGAGCAGTTCTTC; cdr3_aa: CASSITGNSANNEQFF; v_call: TRBV7-2; d_call: -; clone_size: -; j_call: TRBJ2-1
cdr3_nt: TGTGCCAGCAGTGAAGAGGGGCGGGGGTACGGAATGGGCTACACCTTC; cdr3_aa: CASSEEGRGYGMGYTF; v_call: TRBV2; d_call: -; clone_size: -; j_call: TRBJ1-2
cdr3_nt: TGTGCCATCGGAACCACAGGGGCTGGCTACACCTTC; cdr3_aa: CAIGTTGAGYTF; v_call: TRBV10-3; d_call: TRBD1; clone_size: -; j_call: TRBJ1-2
cdr3_nt: TGTGCCAGCTCACCGACAGGGACAATAAACACTGAAGCTTTCTTT; cdr3_aa: CASSPTGTINTEAFF; v_call: TRBV18; d_call: TRBD1; clone_size: -; j_call: TRBJ1-1
cdr3_nt: TGTGCCAGCAGTGACTCCAGTAACAATGAGCAGTTCTTC; cdr3_aa: CASSDSSNNEQFF; v_call: TRBV6-4; d_call: -; clone_size: few; j_call: TRBJ2-1
cdr3_nt: TGTGCCAGCAGCCCCGGAGGAGACGAGCAGTACTTC; cdr3_aa: CASSPGGDEQYF; v_call: TRBV12-3/TRBV12-4; d_call: -; clone_size: -; j_call: TRBJ2-7
cdr3_nt: TGTGCCAGCAGCCCCCGCTCTAGAGCGGGGGGCCTCAATGAGCAGTTCTTC; cdr3_aa: CASSPRSRAGGLNEQFF; v_call: TRBV11-3; d_call: TRBD2; clone_size: -; j_call: TRBJ2-1
cdr3_nt: TGTGCCAGCAGCCTTACTAGGCACACAGATACGCAGTATTTT; cdr3_aa: CASSLTRHTDTQYF; v_call: TRBV6-5; d_call: -; clone_size: -; j_call: TRBJ2-3
cdr3_nt: TGTGCCATCAGAGGGACAGGGACCCCCTACGAGCAGTACTTC; cdr3_aa: CAIRGTGTPYEQYF; v_call: TRBV10-3; d_call: TRBD1; clone_size: once; j_call: TRBJ2-7
cdr3_nt: TGTGCCAGCAGCGTAGCAAGGGGAGAAGCTTTCTTT; cdr3_aa: CASSVARGEAFF; v_call: TRBV9; d_call: -; clone_size: -; j_call: TRBJ1-1
cdr3_nt: TGTGCCAGCAATTCCGGGACAGTAAATTCACCCCTCCACTTT; cdr3_aa: CASNSGTVNSPLHF; v_call: TRBV28; d_call: TRBD1; clone_size: -; j_call: TRBJ1-6
cdr3_nt: TGTGCCAGCAGCTTAGGGGACAGGCTTTCTGGTGAGCAGTTCTTC; cdr3_aa: CASSLGDRLSGEQFF; v_call: TRBV7-9; d_call: TRBD1; clone_size: -; j_call: TRBJ2-1
cdr3_nt: TGCGCCAGCAGCCAAGTTACAGCTAGCAATCAGCCCCAGCATTTT; cdr3_aa: CASSQVTASNQPQHF; v_call: TRBV4-1; d_call: -; clone_size: -; j_call: TRBJ1-5
cdr3_nt: TGTGCCAGCAGCTTAGGGTCAGGGGCAACTAATGAAAAACTGTTTTTT; cdr3_aa: CASSLGSGATNEKLFF; v_call: TRBV7-9; d_call: -; clone_size: many; j_call: TRBJ1-4
cdr3_nt: TGCAGCGTCGCACCGCAGGGGGCAAGGAAGACCCAGTACTTC; cdr3_aa: CSVAPQGARKTQYF; v_call: TRBV29-1; d_call: TRBD1; clone_size: -; j_call: TRBJ2-5
cdr3_nt: TGTGCCAGCTCACCTCGGGGGGCTAATGAAAAACTGTTTTTT; cdr3_aa: CASSPRGANEKLFF; v_call: TRBV18; d_call: -; clone_size: -; j_call: TRBJ1-4
cdr3_nt: TGTGCCAGCAGGAGGACTAGCGGGGAGAATGAGCAGTTCTTC; cdr3_aa: CASRRTSGENEQFF; v_call: TRBV6-5; d_call: TRBD2; clone_size: -; j_call: TRBJ2-1
cdr3_nt: TGTGCCAGCCACAGGACAGGGATGGGCAATCAGCCCCAGCATTTT; cdr3_aa: CASHRTGMGNQPQHF; v_call: TRBV28; d_call: TRBD1; clone_size: -; j_call: TRBJ1-5
cdr3_nt: TGCGCCAGCAGCCCGCGACAGGGGTATTACAATGAGCAGTTCTTC; cdr3_aa: CASSPRQGYYNEQFF; v_call: TRBV5-1; d_call: TRBD1; clone_size: -; j_call: TRBJ2-1
cdr3_nt: TGTGCCAGCTCACCTCTAAACAGGGGGGAAGAGACCCAGTACTTC; cdr3_aa: CASSPLNRGEETQYF; v_call: TRBV18; d_call: TRBD1; clone_size: -; j_call: TRBJ2-5
cdr3_nt: TGTGCCTGGAGTGCTAGCCTCCTGATTCTCACAGATACGCAGTATTTT; cdr3_aa: CAWSASLLILTDTQYF; v_call: TRBV30; d_call: -; clone_size: -; j_call: TRBJ2-3
cdr3_nt: TGTGCCAGCAACCAGGGGTTGGCCTATGGCTACACCTTC; cdr3_aa: CASNQGLAYGYTF; v_call: TRBV2; d_call: -; clone_size: -; j_call: TRBJ1-2
cdr3_nt: TGTGCCACCAGCAGCAACAGGGTTGCGGGAAACACCATATATTTT; cdr3_aa: CATSSNRVAGNTIYF; v_call: TRBV15; d_call: -; clone_size: -; j_call: TRBJ1-3
cdr3_nt: TGTGCCAGCAGCCGTATAAGCAATTCACCCCTCCACTTT; cdr3_aa: CASSRISNSPLHF; v_call: TRBV7-3; d_call: -; clone_size: -; j_call: TRBJ1-6
cdr3_nt: TGTGCCAGCAGCCAGGGGGGAAACACCATATATTTT; cdr3_aa: CASSQGGNTIYF; v_call: TRBV12-3/TRBV12-4; d_call: -; clone_size: -; j_call: TRBJ1-3
cdr3_nt: TGTGCCAGCGGGCGGGGGCCGGGCGGGAAACTGTTTTTT; cdr3_aa: CASGRGPGGKLFF; v_call: TRBV19; d_call: -; clone_size: -; j_call: TRBJ1-4
cdr3_nt: TGTGCCAGCAGTACAATTTCTAACTATGGCTACACCTTC; cdr3_aa: CASSTISNYGYTF; v_call: TRBV6-6; d_call: -; clone_size: -; j_call: TRBJ1-2
cdr3_nt: TGCGCCAGCAGCCAGCTACTTACAGGGGGAGACGAGCAGTACTTC; cdr3_aa: CASSQLLTGGDEQYF; v_call: TRBV4-3; d_call: TRBD1; clone_size: -; j_call: TRBJ2-7
cdr3_nt: TGTGCCAGCAGCTTGGGAGTAAATCAGCCCCAGCATTTT; cdr3_aa: CASSLGVNQPQHF; v_call: TRBV5-4; d_call: -; clone_size: -; j_call: TRBJ1-5
cdr3_nt: TGTGCCAGCTCCCAACAGGGGCGATTCACCGGGGAGCTGTTTTTT; cdr3_aa: CASSQQGRFTGELFF; v_call: TRBV18; d_call: TRBD1; clone_size: -; j_call: TRBJ2-2
cdr3_nt: TGTGCCAGCAGTTACGGGGACAGCTATGGCTACACCTTC; cdr3_aa: CASSYGDSYGYTF; v_call: TRBV6-5; d_call: TRBD1; clone_size: -; j_call: TRBJ1-2
cdr3_nt: TGTGCCATCAGTGAGGCCGGACAGGGGGCGATAGGCTACACCTTC; cdr3_aa: CAISEAGQGAIGYTF; v_call: TRBV10-3; d_call: TRBD1; clone_size: -; j_call: TRBJ1-2
cdr3_nt: TGCGCCAGCAGCCTCCAGGACACCGGGTACTATGGCTACACCTTC; cdr3_aa: CASSLQDTGYYGYTF; v_call: TRBV5-1; d_call: -; clone_size: -; j_call: TRBJ1-2
cdr3_nt: TGCGCCAGCAGTGGTCCCTCAAAAGGGGCGGGGGACACCGGGGAGCTGTTTTTT; cdr3_aa: CASSGPSKGAGDTGELFF; v_call: TRBV10-1; d_call: TRBD2; clone_size: -; j_call: TRBJ2-2
cdr3_nt: TGTGCCAGCTGTTTATTTGGTGGCGGGGGGGCATCGGGGCAGTTCTTC; cdr3_aa: CASCLFGGGGASGQFF; v_call: TRBV27; d_call: TRBD2; clone_size: -; j_call: TRBJ2-1
cdr3_nt: TGTGCCAGCAGTTACTCCGGGTTGGAGACCCAGTACTTC; cdr3_aa: CASSYSGLETQYF; v_call: TRBV6-5; d_call: -; clone_size: few; j_call: TRBJ2-5
cdr3_nt: TGTGCCAGCAGCCCGCATCAGGCCGCTTACAATGAGCAGTTCTTC; cdr3_aa: CASSPHQAAYNEQFF; v_call: TRBV7-9; d_call: -; clone_size: -; j_call: TRBJ2-1
cdr3_nt: TGTGCCAGCAGCTTACGTATTGGACTAGCGGGAGGGTCTACCTACGAGCAGTACTTC; cdr3_aa: CASSLRIGLAGGSTYEQYF; v_call: TRBV7-2; d_call: TRBD2; clone_size: -; j_call: TRBJ2-7
cdr3_nt: TGTGCCAGCAGTGAACGACAGGGGCGAAGGGCTTTCTTT; cdr3_aa: CASSERQGRRAFF; v_call: TRBV6-1; d_call: TRBD1; clone_size: -; j_call: TRBJ1-1
cdr3_nt: TGTGCCAGCAGTGAAGCAGGGGGCGGGTATGGCTACACCTTC; cdr3_aa: CASSEAGGGYGYTF; v_call: TRBV6-1; d_call: TRBD1; clone_size: few; j_call: TRBJ1-2
cdr3_nt: TGTGCCAGCAGCTTAATCGGCGACAGTACGAACACCGGGGAGCTGTTTTTT; cdr3_aa: CASSLIGDSTNTGELFF; v_call: TRBV7-9; d_call: -; clone_size: once; j_call: TRBJ2-2
cdr3_nt: TGCGCCAGCAGGGATCAGGGTAACACTGAAGCTTTCTTT; cdr3_aa: CASRDQGNTEAFF; v_call: TRBV5-1; d_call: -; clone_size: -; j_call: TRBJ1-1
cdr3_nt: TGTGCCAGCAGCCCCGAGCACTCCTACGAGCAGTACTTC; cdr3_aa: CASSPEHSYEQYF; v_call: TRBV7-2; d_call: -; clone_size: -; j_call: TRBJ2-7
cdr3_nt: TGTGCCAGCAGCTTCGGGGGAGTGACAGATACGCAGTATTTT; cdr3_aa: CASSFGGVTDTQYF; v_call: TRBV7-2; d_call: -; clone_size: -; j_call: TRBJ2-3
cdr3_nt: TGTGCCAGCAGTGACAGTTACTACGAGCAGTACTTC; cdr3_aa: CASSDSYYEQYF; v_call: TRBV28; d_call: -; clone_size: -; j_call: TRBJ2-7
cdr3_nt: TGTGCCAGCAGCCCCTCGGGAAACCATTATGGCTACACCTTC; cdr3_aa: CASSPSGNHYGYTF; v_call: TRBV28; d_call: -; clone_size: -; j_call: TRBJ1-2
cdr3_nt: TGCGCCAGCAGCCAAGAAGTGGGGACAGGGGGGCAAGAGACCCAGTACTTC; cdr3_aa: CASSQEVGTGGQETQYF; v_call: TRBV4-1; d_call: TRBD1; clone_size: -; j_call: TRBJ2-5
cdr3_nt: TGTGCCAGCAGTTACTACGGACAGGGCCCCTACGAGCAGTACTTC; cdr3_aa: CASSYYGQGPYEQYF; v_call: TRBV6-5; d_call: TRBD1; clone_size: -; j_call: TRBJ2-7
cdr3_nt: TGCAGCGTTGAAACCGGGACAGGGTACGAGCAGTACTTC; cdr3_aa: CSVETGTGYEQYF; v_call: TRBV29-1; d_call: TRBD1; clone_size: -; j_call: TRBJ2-7
cdr3_nt: TGTGCCATCCTGGACAGGGCGAATCGCGAGCAGTACTTC; cdr3_aa: CAILDRANREQYF; v_call: TRBV6-5; d_call: TRBD1; clone_size: once; j_call: TRBJ2-7
cdr3_nt: TGCGCCAGCAGCTTGGCGGGACAGAACAACGAGCAGTACTTC; cdr3_aa: CASSLAGQNNEQYF; v_call: TRBV5-1; d_call: TRBD1; clone_size: once; j_call: TRBJ2-7